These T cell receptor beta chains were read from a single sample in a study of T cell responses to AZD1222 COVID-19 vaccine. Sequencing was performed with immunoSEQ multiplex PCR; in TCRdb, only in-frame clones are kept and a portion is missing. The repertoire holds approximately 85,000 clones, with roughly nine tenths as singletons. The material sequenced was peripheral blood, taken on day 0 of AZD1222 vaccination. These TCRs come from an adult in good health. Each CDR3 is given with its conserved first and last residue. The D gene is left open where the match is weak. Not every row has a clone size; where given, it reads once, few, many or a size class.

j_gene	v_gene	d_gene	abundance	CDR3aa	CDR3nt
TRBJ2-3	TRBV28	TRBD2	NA	CASIRGGTDTQYF	TGTGCCAGCATCCGGGGGGGCACAGATACGCAGTATTTT
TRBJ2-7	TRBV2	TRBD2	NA	CASNPSGSSYEQYF	TGTGCCAGCAATCCTAGCGGGAGCTCCTACGAGCAGTACTTC
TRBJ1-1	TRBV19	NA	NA	CASSIDRRGREAFF	TGTGCCAGTAGTATAGATCGGAGGGGACGTGAAGCTTTCTTT
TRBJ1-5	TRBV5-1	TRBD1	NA	CASSRTGDGNQPQHF	TGCGCCAGCAGTCGGACAGGGGACGGCAATCAGCCCCAGCATTTT
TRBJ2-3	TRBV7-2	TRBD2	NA	CASRHRTRVEDTQYF	TGTGCCAGCAGGCACCGGACTAGGGTGGAAGATACGCAGTATTTT
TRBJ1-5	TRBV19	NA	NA	CASSPPGSNQPQHF	TGTGCCAGTAGTCCTCCGGGGAGCAATCAGCCCCAGCATTTT
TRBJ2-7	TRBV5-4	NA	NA	CASSLWEWSSYEQYF	TGTGCCAGCAGCTTGTGGGAATGGAGCTCCTACGAGCAGTACTTC
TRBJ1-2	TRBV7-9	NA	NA	CASSVGNYGYTF	TGTGCCAGCAGCGTCGGAAACTATGGCTACACCTTC
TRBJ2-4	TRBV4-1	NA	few	CASKDQAKNIQYF	TGCGCCAGCAAGGACCAAGCCAAAAACATTCAGTACTTC
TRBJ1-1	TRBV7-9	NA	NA	CASAPGRLVNTEAFF	TGTGCCAGCGCACCGGGCAGACTAGTGAACACTGAAGCTTTCTTT
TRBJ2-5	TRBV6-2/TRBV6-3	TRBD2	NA	CASSPGTSGTETQYF	TGTGCCAGCAGCCCCGGGACGAGCGGGACTGAGACCCAGTACTTC
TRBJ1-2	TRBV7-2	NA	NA	CASSPTGPPNYGYTF	TGTGCCAGCAGCCCGACCGGACCGCCTAACTATGGCTACACCTTC
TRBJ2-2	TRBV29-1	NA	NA	CSVRNTGELFF	TGCAGCGTACGGAACACCGGGGAGCTGTTTTTT
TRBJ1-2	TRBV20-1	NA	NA	CKSRVNYGYTF	TGCAAATCGAGAGTTAACTATGGCTACACCTTC
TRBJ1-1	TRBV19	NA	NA	CASSAYRAMNTEAFF	TGTGCCAGTAGTGCTTACAGGGCTATGAACACTGAAGCTTTCTTT
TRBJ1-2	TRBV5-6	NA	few	CASSSYWGALGYTF	TGTGCCAGCAGTTCATATTGGGGGGCTTTAGGCTACACCTTC
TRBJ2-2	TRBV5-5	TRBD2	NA	CASSLGTSGGTGELFF	TGTGCCAGCAGCTTGGGGACTAGCGGGGGCACCGGGGAGCTGTTTTTT
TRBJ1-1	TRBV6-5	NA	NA	CASSYPQGRGTEAFF	TGTGCCAGCAGTTACCCCCAGGGTAGGGGCACTGAAGCTTTCTTT
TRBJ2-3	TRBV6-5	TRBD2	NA	CASRAGGTDTQYF	TGTGCCAGCAGGGCGGGAGGAACAGATACGCAGTATTTT
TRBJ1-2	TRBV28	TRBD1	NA	CASRSSGGIYGYTF	TGTGCCAGCAGATCTTCAGGGGGGATCTATGGCTACACCTTC
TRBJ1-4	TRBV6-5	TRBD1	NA	CASSRTGPLEKLFF	TGTGCCAGCAGTAGGACAGGCCCCCTTGAAAAACTGTTTTTT
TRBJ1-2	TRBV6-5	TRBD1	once	CASSDRGPNYGYTF	TGTGCCAGCAGCGACAGGGGACCTAACTATGGCTACACCTTC
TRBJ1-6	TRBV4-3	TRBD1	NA	CASSRDRGDNSPLHF	TGCGCCAGCAGCCGAGACAGGGGGGATAATTCACCCCTCCACTTT
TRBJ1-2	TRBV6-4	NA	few	CASSLGDGYTF	TGTGCCAGCAGTCTAGGGGACGGCTACACCTTC
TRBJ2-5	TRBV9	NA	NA	CASSVGATITETQYF	TGTGCCAGCAGCGTAGGTGCTACTATAACGGAGACCCAGTACTTC
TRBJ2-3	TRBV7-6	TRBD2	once	CASSRSLQLSGVAGATDTQYF	TGTGCCAGCAGCCGGTCCCTTCAGCTTAGTGGGGTAGCGGGAGCAACAGATACGCAGTATTTT
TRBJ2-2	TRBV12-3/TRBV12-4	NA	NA	CASGTLRSGELFF	TGTGCCAGCGGGACCCTACGGTCCGGGGAGCTGTTTTTT
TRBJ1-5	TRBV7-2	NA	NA	CASSLEMDNQPQHF	TGTGCCAGCAGCTTAGAAATGGATAATCAGCCCCAGCATTTT
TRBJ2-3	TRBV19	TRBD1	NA	CASSIGQGRTDTQYF	TGTGCCAGTAGTATAGGACAGGGGAGGACAGATACGCAGTATTTT
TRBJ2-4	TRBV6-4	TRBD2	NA	CASSDSTSGQNIQYF	TGTGCCAGCAGTGACTCTACTAGCGGTCAGAACATTCAGTACTTC
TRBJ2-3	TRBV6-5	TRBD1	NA	CASSRQGYTDTQYF	TGTGCCAGCAGCAGACAGGGGTACACAGATACGCAGTATTTT
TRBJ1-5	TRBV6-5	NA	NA	CASSYSKGADQPQHF	TGTGCCAGCAGTTACTCGAAAGGGGCTGATCAGCCCCAGCATTTT
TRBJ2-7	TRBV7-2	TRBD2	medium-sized	CASSLSSGVYEQYF	TGTGCCAGCAGCTTATCAAGCGGGGTATACGAGCAGTACTTC
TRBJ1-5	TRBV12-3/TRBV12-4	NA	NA	CASSPTGNQPQHF	TGTGCCAGCAGTCCCACAGGGAATCAGCCCCAGCATTTT
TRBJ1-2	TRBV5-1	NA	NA	CASSPQGNYGYTF	TGCGCCAGCAGCCCCCAGGGTAACTATGGCTACACCTTC
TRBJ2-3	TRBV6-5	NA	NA	CAVPGDTQYF	TGTGCCGTCCCGGGGGATACGCAGTATTTT
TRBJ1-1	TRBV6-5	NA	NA	CASMGNTEAFF	TGTGCCAGCATGGGGAACACTGAAGCTTTCTTT
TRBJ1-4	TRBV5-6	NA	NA	CASSPTGFSNEKLFF	TGTGCCAGCAGCCCTACAGGGTTTTCTAATGAAAAACTGTTTTTT
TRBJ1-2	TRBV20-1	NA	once	CSAHDGGGYTF	TGCAGTGCCCACGACGGGGGTGGCTACACCTTC
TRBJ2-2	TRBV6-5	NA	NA	CASSYLGTGELFF	TGTGCCAGCAGTTACTTGGGAACCGGGGAGCTGTTTTTT
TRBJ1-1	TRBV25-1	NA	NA	CASSAEGMNTEAFF	TGTGCCAGCAGTGCGGAAGGCATGAACACTGAAGCTTTCTTT
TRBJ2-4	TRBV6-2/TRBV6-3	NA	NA	CASSYSRLLVLAKNIQYF	TGTGCCAGCAGTTACAGCCGGCTCCTAGTTCTAGCCAAAAACATTCAGTACTTC
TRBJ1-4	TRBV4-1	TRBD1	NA	CASSQIVTGAATTNEKLFF	TGCGCCAGCAGCCAAATTGTTACAGGGGCCGCAACAACTAATGAAAAACTGTTTTTT
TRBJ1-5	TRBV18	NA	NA	CASSATGSSDQPQHF	TGTGCCAGCTCAGCAACGGGGAGTTCGGATCAGCCCCAGCATTTT
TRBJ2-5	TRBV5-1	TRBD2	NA	CASSPGERGGQETQYF	TGCGCCAGCAGCCCCGGAGAGCGGGGAGGGCAAGAGACCCAGTACTTC
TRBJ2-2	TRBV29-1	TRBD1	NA	CSTQGARGTGELFF	TGCAGCACACAGGGGGCGCGCGGCACCGGGGAGCTGTTTTTT
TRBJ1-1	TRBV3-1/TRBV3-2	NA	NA	CASSHARRTEAFF	TGTGCCAGCAGCCATGCCCGGCGGACTGAAGCTTTCTTT
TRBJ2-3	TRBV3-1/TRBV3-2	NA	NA	CASSQGPLSTDTQYF	TGTGCCAGCAGCCAAGGTCCCCTGAGCACAGATACGCAGTATTTT
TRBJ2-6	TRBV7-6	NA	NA	CASSLGRFSGANVLTF	TGTGCCAGCAGCTTGGGCAGATTCTCTGGGGCCAACGTCCTGACTTTC
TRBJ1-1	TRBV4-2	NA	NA	CASSQANGQMNTEAFF	TGTGCCAGCAGCCAAGCTAATGGACAGATGAACACTGAAGCTTTCTTT